What follows are 17 T cell receptor beta chains derived from one specimen sequenced in a study of shared clonotypes between healthy human individuals. The protocol was immunoSEQ multiplex PCR, while the TCRdb copy is restricted to in-frame clones and leaves out a portion. The sample has roughly 500,000 clones, about 95% seen once; the top ten hold roughly 0.06%. The sequencing sample was made of naive CD4+ T cells sorted from blood. Subset meaning: CD45RA+ positively selected. These receptors were obtained from a woman in her twenties or thirties in good health.

The chain joins TRBV2 to TRBJ2-2; 10 bases map to TRBD1. This CDR3 contains 18 residues. Per the germline V gene, CDR1 is SNHLY and CDR2 is FYNNEI. V trimming: 6 bases; J trimming: 3 bases; junction bases outside the gene matches: 13. Written as DNA, the CDR3 is TGTGCCAGCAGCGATCGACAGGGGGCGGCTCGTGACACCGGGGAGCTGTTTTTT. The encoded protein is CASSDRQGAARDTGELFF. The whole variable domain, remainder taken from reference TRBV2 and TRBJ2-2, is EPEVTQTPSHQVTQMGQEVILRCVPISNHLYFYWYRQILGQKVEFLVSFYNNEISEKSEIFDDQFSVERPDGSNFTLKIRSTKLEDSAMYFCASSDRQGAARDTGELFFGEGSRLTVL.

Turning to this clone: This sample includes further DNA sequences coding for the same CDR3. The chain combines TRBV7-3 with TRBJ1-1; D is unclear. With 3 bases removed from V and 3 bases from J, the gap between germline ends came to 8 bases. The CDR3 is 13 residues long. From germline, CDR1 is SGHTA and CDR2 FQGTGA. The CDR3 bases are TGTGCCAGCAGCTTGGGGTCCGACACTGAAGCTTTCTTT. Translated, it gives CASSLGSDTEAFF.

The sample holds one count of this clone. V and J are TRBV6-6 and TRBJ2-2, with D tentatively TRBD1 (5 bases). The germline V gene has CDR1 MNHNY and CDR2 SVGAGI (reference sequence). The CDR3 is 13 amino acids. The germline V and J ends were trimmed by 5 bases and 6 bases, with 10 bases remaining between them. CDR3 in amino acids: CASSRTNAGELFF. Written as DNA, the CDR3 is TGTGCCAGCAGTCGGACAAATGCCGGGGAGCTGTTTTTT.

The chain combines TRBV4-1 with TRBJ2-7, with 10 bases matching TRBD1. The V segment lost 2 bases and the J segment 6 bases; nucleotides outside the gene matches: 4. The CDR3 loop spans 14 amino acids. Germline V CDR1 and CDR2: MGHRA, YSYEKL. CDR3 residues: CASSQPGQGTEQYF. The CDR3 DNA reads as TGCGCCAGCAGCCAACCGGGACAGGGGACCGAGCAGTACTTC.

The genes are TRBV2 and TRBJ1-4, with 7 bases aligning to TRBD1. This CDR3 region has 16 residues. V lost 7 bases, J lost 2 bases, and 10 bases stayed unmatched. Germline V gene sequence: CDR1 SNHLY, CDR2 FYNNEI. This chain's CDR3 is CASTQTGLPTNEKLFF. The CDR3 DNA is TGTGCCAGCACCCAGACAGGGCTTCCTACTAATGAAAAACTGTTTTTT.

To note about this clone: Other nucleotide sequences from this sample produce the same CDR3. This rearrangement joins TRBV11-2 to TRBJ2-5; D perhaps matches TRBD1 (5 bases). The CDR3 has 11 residues. With 5 bases removed from V and 5 bases from J, the gap between germline ends came to 6 bases. Per germline, CDR1 SGHAT and CDR2 FQNNGV. The CDR3 coding sequence is TGTGCCAGCAGCCCAGGGGAGACCCAGTACTTC. Encoded protein: CASSPGETQYF.

The chain combines TRBV27 with TRBJ2-3; tentative D call: TRBD2 (6 bases). The CDR3 spans 13 residues. Trimming shortened V by 8 bases and J by 1 base, and 10 bases separated the two germline ends. Germline CDR1 reads MNHEY; CDR2 reads SMNVEV (reference sequence). The CDR3 loop is CASRSSGTDTQYF. CDR3 in DNA: TGTGCCAGCCGTTCTAGCGGCACAGATACGCAGTATTTT.

The J gene is TRBJ2-7, the V gene TRBV10-3; TRBD1 matches at 10 bases. Germline V gene data show CDR1 as ENHRY and CDR2 as SYGVKD. The CDR3 extends over 14 amino acids. V lost 4 bases and J lost 2; bases outside the gene matches: 2. This CDR3 is CAISAGTGAYEQYF. CDR3 nucleotides: TGTGCCATCAGTGCAGGGACAGGGGCCTACGAGCAGTACTTC.

The V call is TRBV28, the J call TRBJ2-1, with 9 positions matching TRBD1. The CDR3 loop spans 18 amino acids. Germline CDR1 reads MDHEN; CDR2 reads SYDVKM. The V segment lost 1 base and the J segment 0 bases; nucleotides outside the gene matches: 7. CDR3 residues: CASSLFGQGSYSYNEQFF. The CDR3 DNA reads as TGTGCCAGCAGTTTATTCGGACAGGGGTCGTACTCCTACAATGAGCAGTTCTTC.

The chain recombines TRBV7-8 with TRBJ1-4, with no clear D. This CDR3 spans 14 amino acids. CDR1 and CDR2 from the germline V gene are SGHVS and FQNEAQ. V was shortened by 2 bases and J by 2 bases, with 6 bases between the two germline ends. CDR3 amino acids: CASSLTGTNEKLFF. The CDR3 DNA is TGTGCCAGCAGCTTAACTGGGACTAATGAAAAACTGTTTTTT.

In its sample, this clone was seen a few times. The chain recombines TRBV30 with TRBJ1-5; D is unresolved. V was cut by 0 bases and J by 7 bases, with 7 bases left in between. The CDR3 loop spans 12 amino acids. Germline V gives CDR1 GTSNPN, CDR2 SVGIG (reference sequence). CDR3 protein: CAWSVSGQPQHF. The CDR3, as DNA: TGTGCCTGGAGTGTATCGGGCCAGCCCCAGCATTTT. The full variable domain, rest sourced from reference TRBV30 and TRBJ1-5, is SQTIHQWPATLVQPVGSPLSLECTVEGTSNPNLYWYRQAAGRGLQLLFYSVGIGQISSEVPQNLSASRPQDRQFILSSKKLLLSDSGFYLCAWSVSGQPQHFGDGTRLSIL.

This clone was observed once. This chain connects TRBV5-1 to TRBJ1-6; D ambiguous. The V end lost 2 bases, the J end lost 7 bases, and 13 bases lay between the germline ends. The CDR3 consists of 15 residues. Germline loops: CDR1 SGHRS, CDR2 YFSETQ. The CDR3 reads CASSLSVGGNSPLHF. DNA of the CDR3: TGCGCCAGCAGCTTATCAGTGGGTGGGAATTCACCCCTCCACTTT.

This clone was observed once. The chain uses TRBV25-1 and TRBJ1-5; a possible D gene is TRBD1 (6 bases). Trimming cost V 4 bases and J 4 bases, with 20 bases left between them. The CDR3 has 17 amino acids. The germline gives CDR1 MGHDK, CDR2 SYGVNS. The CDR3, as DNA: TGTGCCAGCAGTGGGTTTCCTGGGGACAACTTAAATCAGCCCCAGCATTTT. It codes for CASSGFPGDNLNQPQHF.

The chain employs TRBV7-1 and TRBJ1-5; 7 positions match TRBD1. Being an ORF, TRBV7-1 has a function that is uncertain. With 3 bases clipped from V and 5 bases from J, the junction kept 4 bases outside the gene matches. CDR3 size: 14 residues. The CDR3 DNA reads as TGTGCCAGCAGCTCGGCAGGGGGTTATCAGCCCCAGCATTTT. Its translation is CASSSAGGYQPQHF.

This rearrangement joins TRBV10-1 to TRBJ2-2; 8 nucleotides match TRBD2. Germline V gene lookup returns CDR1 WNHNN and CDR2 SYGVQD (reference sequence). The CDR3 extends over 14 amino acids. J lost 4 bases, V lost 4 bases, and 2 bases had no gene match. The CDR3: CASSAGGPTGELFF. In DNA, the CDR3 is TGCGCCAGCAGTGCGGGAGGGCCCACCGGGGAGCTGTTTTTT.

The chain recombines TRBV14 with TRBJ1-1; perhaps TRBD1 as D (5 bases). The CDR3 spans 14 residues. V gave up 1 base and J gave up 9 bases, with 15 bases separating them. CDR1 is SGHDN and CDR2 is FVKESK in the germline V gene. The CDR3 DNA is TGTGCCAGCAGCCAAGCGGCAGGGAAGCTACAAGCTTTCTTT. It translates to CASSQAAGKLQAFF.

The V and J genes are TRBV28 and TRBJ1-2; weak D call: TRBD1 (6 bases). Germline CDR1 reads MDHEN; CDR2 reads SYDVKM. The CDR3 sequence is 16 residues long. Trimming removed 4 bases at V and 4 bases at J, with 19 bases between. CDR3 nucleotides: TGTGCCAGCAGTTCCACAGGGTTACGACGAGTCTATGGCTACACCTTC. Its protein product is CASSSTGLRRVYGYTF.